The next 27 T cell receptor beta chains were all read from a single sample in a study of blood T cell repertoires in COVID-19. Profiled with immunoSEQ multiplex PCR; TCRdb holds only in-frame clones, not every one. The table records some 65,000 clones, approximately 86% of them present only once. Input material: peripheral blood. Every receptor here comes from a man between 40 and 49 years old with COVID-19, enrolled during active disease.

The chain is built from TRBV7-2 and TRBJ2-7; 7 nucleotides line up with TRBD2. Trimming took 1 base from V and 0 from J; bases not matched to a gene: 3. Germline loops: CDR1 SGHTA, CDR2 FQGNSA. The CDR3 contains 15 residues. CDR3: CASSLDSGRSYEQYF. The CDR3 coding sequence is TGTGCCAGCAGCTTAGATAGCGGGCGCTCCTACGAGCAGTACTTC.

The chain uses TRBV29-1 and TRBJ1-5; possible D gene TRBD1, 5 bases. Trimming removed 4 bases at V and 3 bases at J, with 19 bases between. Looked up from germline, CDR1 is SQVTM and CDR2 is ANQGSEA. The CDR3 loop spans 16 amino acids. CDR3 sequence reads: CSVAPPTEAPNQPQHF. The CDR3 bases are TGCAGCGTTGCCCCTCCGACAGAAGCACCCAATCAGCCCCAGCATTTT.

J is TRBJ1-1 and V is TRBV19; D uncertain. This CDR3 contains 13 residues. The germline V and J ends were trimmed by 8 bases and 3 bases, with 13 bases remaining between them. CDR1 LNHDA and CDR2 SQIVND come from the germline V gene (reference sequence). CDR3 nucleotide sequence: TGTGCCAGTGGCGTCGCCCGGGACACTGAAGCTTTCTTT. This translates into CASGVARDTEAFF.

The chain uses TRBV5-6 and TRBJ2-6; a possible D gene is TRBD2 (5 bases). Germline-derived CDR1 and CDR2 are SGHDT and YYEEEE. This CDR3 region has 14 residues. Trimming removed 7 bases from V and 1 base from J, with 9 bases in between. CDR3 sequence reads: CASGLLSGANVLTF. The CDR3 DNA reads TGTGCCAGCGGACTCTTGTCTGGGGCCAACGTCCTGACTTTC. The full variable domain, its missing parts supplied by reference TRBV5-6 and TRBJ2-6, is DAGVTQSPTHLIKTRGQQVTLRCSPKSGHDTVSWYQQALGQGPQFIFQYYEEEERQRGNFPDRFSGHQFPNYSSELNVNALLLGDSALYLCASGLLSGANVLTFGAGSRLTVL.

The chain has TRBV5-4 and TRBJ1-2; the D gene is possibly TRBD1 (5 bases). The CDR3 runs to 14 residues. Germline loops: CDR1 SGHNT, CDR2 YYREEE (reference sequence). Between the trimmed V and J ends, which lost 4 bases and 8 bases, there was a span of 18 bases. The chain's CDR3 is CASSKGTEIWGYTF. In DNA form, the CDR3 reads TGTGCCAGCAGCAAAGGGACTGAAATTTGGGGCTACACCTTC.

The CDR3 DNA sequence: TGCGCCAGCAGCCGCTCAGATCAGGGGTCCCGCCCTGAAGCTTTCTTT. Translated: CASSRSDQGSRPEAFF. The genes are TRBV5-1 and TRBJ1-1; TRBD1 might be the D (6 bases). The CDR3 has 16 residues. The ends were cut back, 4 bases at V and 6 bases at J, with 22 bases in the middle. The germline CDR1 and CDR2 sequences are SGHRS and YFSETQ.

The CDR3 is CASSQDTSYEQYF. CDR3 DNA sequence: TGCGCCAGCAGCCAAGACACCTCCTACGAGCAGTACTTC. The chain employs TRBV5-1 and TRBJ2-7, with D unresolved. With 4 bases removed from V and 0 bases from J, the gap between germline ends came to 8 bases. Germline V lookup: CDR1 SGHRS, CDR2 YFSETQ. CDR3 size: 13 residues.

On this clone itself: Germline and junction disagree at one end, which may indicate a read error. This chain uses TRBV6-5 with TRBJ1-2; 7 bases align to TRBD1. CDR1 is MNHEY and CDR2 is SVGAGI in the germline V gene. The CDR3 loop spans 13 amino acids. CDR3 in amino acids: CVSSATGRYGYTF. In DNA, the CDR3 is TGCGTTTCTTCCGCGACAGGGAGGTATGGCTACACCTTC.

This chain uses TRBV3-1 (or the pseudogene TRBV3-2) with TRBJ1-1, with 7 bases aligning to TRBD1. This CDR3 has 14 residues. J was trimmed by 7 bases and V by 4 bases; bases with no gene match: 9. The germline V gene encodes CDR1 LGHDT and CDR2 YNNKEL (reference sequence). The CDR3 sequence is CASSPANRGHEAFF. DNA for the CDR3: TGTGCCAGCAGCCCAGCGAACAGGGGTCATGAAGCTTTCTTT.

This sequence joins TRBV24-1 and TRBJ2-3; 7 bases agree with TRBD2. This CDR3 spans 13 amino acids. V lost 9 bases to trimming and J lost 4 bases; unmatched junction nucleotides: 6. Germline V lookup: CDR1 KGHDR, CDR2 SFDVKD. The CDR3 DNA reads as TGTGCCACCTCAGGGAGCGGGGCAGATACGCAGTATTTT. As protein: CATSGSGADTQYF.

The CDR3 DNA sequence: TGTGCCATCAGTGCCGGGACAGGCGACTATGGCTACACCTTC. It yields the protein CAISAGTGDYGYTF. The V and J genes are TRBV10-3 and TRBJ1-2; 8 bases agree with TRBD1. V lost 4 bases to trimming and J lost 3 bases; unmatched junction nucleotides: 4. The CDR3 extends over 14 amino acids. CDR1 and CDR2 from the germline V gene are ENHRY and SYGVKD.

The sample holds a few counts of this clone. The chain couples TRBV6-6 to TRBJ1-1; weak D call: TRBD1 (6 bases). V was trimmed by 6 bases and J by 3 bases, leaving 11 bases between them. Germline-derived CDR1 and CDR2 are MNHNY and SVGAGI (reference sequence). CDR3 size: 13 residues. The CDR3 DNA is TGTGCCAGCAGCCTTCCAGGGGACACTGAAGCTTTCTTT. The encoded protein is CASSLPGDTEAFF.

The chain employs TRBV30 and TRBJ2-1; 8 nucleotides match TRBD2. This CDR3 is 15 amino acids long. Germline V CDR1 and CDR2: GTSNPN, SVGIG (reference sequence). Trimming at V came to 2 bases and at J to 5 bases, leaving 8 bases not matched to a gene. CDR3 DNA: TGTGCCTGGAGTATGAGGCGGGGGGCACACAATGAGCAGTTCTTC. Translating it yields CAWSMRRGAHNEQFF.

The rearrangement joins TRBV4-1 to TRBJ1-6, with a weak D call TRBD1 (5 bases). Trimming took off 1 base at V and 3 bases at J, with 7 bases between the two ends. The CDR3 length is 15 residues. The germline V gene has CDR1 MGHRA and CDR2 YSYEKL. In DNA form, the CDR3 reads TGCGCCAGCAGCCAAGTCGGGGGCTATAATTCACCCCTCCACTTT. Its translation: CASSQVGGYNSPLHF.

The J gene is TRBJ2-1, the V gene TRBV7-2; maybe TRBD1 (6 bases). From germline, CDR1 is SGHTA and CDR2 FQGNSA. V lost 3 bases, J lost 4 bases, and 16 bases lay in between. CDR3 length: 16 residues. This CDR3 reads CASSLGNRVVYNEQFF. DNA of the CDR3: TGTGCCAGCAGCTTGGGTAACAGGGTAGTTTACAATGAGCAGTTCTTC. The full variable domain, in which reference TRBV7-2 and TRBJ2-1 provide the parts outside the CDR3, is GAGVSQSPSNKVTEKGKDVELRCDPISGHTALYWYRQSLGQGLEFLIYFQGNSAPDKSGLPSDRFSAERTGGSVSTLTIQRTQQEDSAVYLCASSLGNRVVYNEQFFGPGTRLTVL.

This clone was detected only a few times. The chain is built from TRBV7-8 and TRBJ2-7; 7 bases map to TRBD1. The CDR3 runs 15 residues. The junction had 12 bases not matched to a gene; V was cut back by 1 base and J by 9 bases. Germline CDR1 reads SGHVS; CDR2 reads FQNEAQ. CDR3 in amino acids: CASSLVEETGTAQYF. DNA of the CDR3: TGTGCCAGCAGCTTAGTAGAGGAGACAGGGACGGCGCAGTACTTC.

The chain couples TRBV5-1 to TRBJ1-2, with D possibly TRBD1 on 6 matching bases. The CDR3 is 12 amino acids. The V and J ends lost 0 bases and 8 bases respectively, with 8 bases between them. The germline V gene has CDR1 SGHRS and CDR2 YFSETQ. The CDR3 protein is CASSLEQGGYTF. The CDR3 coding sequence is TGCGCCAGCAGCTTGGAACAGGGCGGCTACACCTTC.

This clone was observed a few times. This rearrangement joins TRBV7-3 to TRBJ2-1, with 9 bases fitting TRBD2. V shed 5 bases, J shed 8 bases, and the junction held 7 bases outside the gene matches. From germline, CDR1 is SGHTA and CDR2 FQGTGA. The CDR3 consists of 14 residues. CDR3 sequence: CASSPQAGGHEQFF. CDR3 in DNA: TGTGCCAGCAGCCCCCAAGCGGGGGGACATGAGCAGTTCTTC.

The J gene is TRBJ2-7, the V gene TRBV12-2; the table's D call, TRBD2, has no DNA check behind it. TRBV12-2 is given as a pseudogene. CDR3 length: 16 amino acids. The CDR3 DNA follows: TGTGCAAGTCGCTTAGAACTAGCGGGGTTCTCCTACGAGCAGTACTTC. As protein: CASRLELAGFSYEQYF.

The rearrangement joins TRBV11-2 to TRBJ2-5, with D possibly TRBD2 on 6 matching bases. The germline V gene has CDR1 SGHAT and CDR2 FQNNGV. The V end was cut by 5 bases, the J end by 4 bases, with 14 bases between. The CDR3 loop spans 14 amino acids. The CDR3 spells CASSPGAGRETQYF. In nucleotides, the CDR3 is TGTGCCAGCAGCCCCGGGGCGGGGCGAGAGACCCAGTACTTC.

V and J are TRBV6-5 and TRBJ1-5; D gene uncertain. Germline loops: CDR1 MNHEY, CDR2 SVGAGI. The ends were cut back, 0 bases at V and 7 bases at J, with 13 bases in the middle. The CDR3 has 15 residues. The CDR3 region has the DNA TGTGCCAGCAGTTACTCGGCCAGCGAACGGCAGCCCCAGCATTTT. Translation: CASSYSASERQPQHF.

This clone has a handful of counts. The chain's CDR3 is CASSQQGSHTGELFF. As DNA, the CDR3 is TGTGCCAGCAGCCAACAGGGGTCCCACACCGGGGAGCTGTTTTTT. This chain connects TRBV3-1 (or the pseudogene TRBV3-2) to TRBJ2-2; TRBD1 is a possible D gene (6 bases). The V end lost 2 bases, the J end lost 3 bases, and 10 bases lay between the germline ends. The CDR3 runs to 15 residues. CDR1 is LGHDT, CDR2 YNNKEL, per germline (reference sequence).

The chain employs TRBV12-3 or TRBV12-4 and TRBJ1-2; 7 bases are shared with TRBD1. CDR3 length: 12 amino acids. V dropped 4 bases and J dropped 8; count of bases not matched to a gene: 4. The DNA for the CDR3 is TGTGCCAGCAGTTCGGACAGGCCCGGCTACACCTTC. It specifies CASSSDRPGYTF.

The V gene is TRBV3-1 (or the pseudogene TRBV3-2), the J gene TRBJ2-5; 7 nucleotides align to TRBD1. V gave up 2 bases and J gave up 5 bases; unmatched junction bases: 5. Germline CDR1 LGHDT, CDR2 YNNKEL (reference sequence). This CDR3 is 14 amino acids long. The CDR3 DNA sequence: TGTGCCAGCAGCCAATCCGGGACAGCGGAGACCCAGTACTTC. Residues: CASSQSGTAETQYF.

The rearrangement uses TRBV15 and TRBJ2-7, with 7 bases aligning to TRBD1. The CDR3 is 14 residues long. Germline V gene sequence: CDR1 LNHNV, CDR2 YYDKDF (reference sequence). V lost 4 bases, J lost 3 bases, and 6 bases stayed unmatched. CDR3 sequence (DNA): TGTGCCACCAGCAAAAGACAGGGTGGCTACGAGCAGTACTTC. This gives the protein CATSKRQGGYEQYF.

This sequence joins TRBV4-1 and TRBJ2-5, with 14 bases matching TRBD2. This CDR3 contains 18 residues. Trimming cost V 2 bases and J 5 bases; bases outside gene matches: 10. The V gene's germline CDR1 is MGHRA and CDR2 YSYEKL. The CDR3 region is CASSQFSPTSGGAETQYF. The CDR3 DNA reads TGCGCCAGCAGCCAATTCTCTCCGACTAGCGGGGGGGCCGAGACCCAGTACTTC.

V gene TRBV4-1 combines with J gene TRBJ2-7; TRBD2 matches at 8 bases. V lost 0 bases, J lost 2 bases, and 3 bases stayed unmatched. Per germline, CDR1 MGHRA and CDR2 YSYEKL. The CDR3 spans 15 residues. The CDR3 loop is CASSQDRRGAYEQYF. The CDR3, as DNA: TGCGCCAGCAGCCAAGATCGGCGGGGGGCCTACGAGCAGTACTTC.